What follows is one TCR beta chain and its context. Antigen specificity is unknown. The data were produced by immunoSEQ multiplex PCR, yet TCRdb's version contains in-frame clones alone and is incomplete. The sample records around 140,000 clones, 85% being singletons. Per the germline V gene, CDR1 is PRHDT and CDR2 is FYEKMQ (reference sequence). V lost 1 base, J lost 1 base, and 4 bases lay in between. There are 14 residues in the CDR3. The data belong to a study of T cell responses to AZD1222 COVID-19 vaccine. Whole-study results and caveats: Most donors were white British and more were female, and clonal diversity was possibly underestimated.

The starting material was peripheral blood, obtained 28 days after the second dose of the MenACWY control vaccine. The chain combines TRBV13 with TRBJ2-2; D not certain. The source is an adult who received the MenACWY meningococcal vaccine as a control. CDR3 residues: CASSLVLNTGELFF. Here the CDR3 DNA reads TGTGCCAGCAGCTTAGTCCTGAACACCGGGGAGCTGTTTTTT. Based on the CDR3 plus reference TRBV13 and TRBJ2-2, the full variable domain is AAGVIQSPRHLIKEKRETATLKCYPIPRHDTVYWYQQGPGQDPQFLISFYEKMQSDKGSIPDRFSAQQFSDYHSELNMSSLELGDSALYFCASSLVLNTGELFFGEGSRLTVL.